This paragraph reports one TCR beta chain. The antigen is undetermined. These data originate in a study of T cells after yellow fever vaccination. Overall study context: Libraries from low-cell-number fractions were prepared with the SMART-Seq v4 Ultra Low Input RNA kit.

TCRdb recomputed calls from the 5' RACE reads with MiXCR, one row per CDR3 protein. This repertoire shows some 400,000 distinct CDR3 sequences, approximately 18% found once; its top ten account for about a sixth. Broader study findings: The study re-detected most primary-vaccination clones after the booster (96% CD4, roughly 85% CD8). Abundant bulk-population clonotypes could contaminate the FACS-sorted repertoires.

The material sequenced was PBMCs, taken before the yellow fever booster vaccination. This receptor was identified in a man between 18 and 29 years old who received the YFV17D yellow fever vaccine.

DNA of the CDR3: TGCGCCAGCAGCCAAGCTCCCGTCGGGACGGATGAAAAACTGTTTTTT. Protein product: CASSQAPVGTDEKLFF. This chain uses TRBV4-3 with TRBJ1-4, with D perhaps matching TRBD1 (5 bases). Per the germline V gene, CDR1 is LGHNA and CDR2 is YSLEER. There are 16 residues in the CDR3. The V end was cut by 1 base, the J end by 6 bases, with 15 bases between.